This TCR beta chain comes out of a study of T cell repertoires in cytomegalovirus infection. Study summary: Matching HLA type and CMV infection were both indicated by public TCR beta signatures. Notes on the study in general: CMV carriers having the relevant HLA were flagged by cumulative public TCR beta family frequency. It was HLA-C-restricted CMV-specific TCR beta clonotypes that dominated the response ex vivo.

Trimming removed 8 bases from V and 1 base from J; junction bases left unmatched: 14. This CDR3 is 17 amino acids long. Germline loops: CDR1 MNHGY, CDR2 SAAAGT. This clonotype was observed a single time. No antigen is known for it. MiXCR was run by TCRdb on the reads, yielding one entry per CDR3 protein. The sample records about 340,000 distinct CDR3 sequences, 25% to 30% being singletons. The chain is built from TRBV6-8 and TRBJ2-7; 10 bases align to TRBD2. This specimen was cultured PBMCs, taken from culture after CMV antigen stimulation. The TCR originated in a human donor in good health (CMV status not recorded). Some clones in this sample may be carry-over from other donors' samples. CDR3 region: CASSPGPSGSHSYEQYF. The CDR3 DNA is TGTGCCAGCTCCCCGGGGCCTAGCGGGAGCCATTCCTACGAGCAGTACTTC.